This record looks at one T cell receptor (beta chain) sequence and its context. Its recognized antigen is unknown. Per-base qualities were not stored, and no clone one base away is much larger. Library creation used the immunoSEQ multiplex PCR assay. TCRdb's version of the immuneACCESS table is confined to in-frame rearrangements and falls short of the full clone set. An unresolved V gene accounts for under half of the shortfall where checked; the remainder is of unknown origin. The sample yields under 65,000 clones; about 96% were counted once. Approximately 0.4% of the sample goes to the ten largest clones. This sample stems from a study of technical replicates of blood from a handful of donors (TCRdb year 2017). In the germline V gene, CDR1 corresponds to SGHRS and CDR2 to YFSETQ. From its cysteine to its phenylalanine, the CDR3 spans 17 amino acids. Only CDR3 DNA is held: 51 bases, read in frame from base 1. Trimmed from V: 4 bases; trimmed from J: 3 bases; junction bases lacking a gene match: 10.

The rearrangement combines TRBV5-1 with TRBJ2-5; 12 bases in between match TRBD2. This TCR was sampled from a human donor in good health. Specimen: T cells isolated from PBMCs. The DNA sequence follows: TGCGCCAGCAGCCTATCGGGACTAGCGGGCTTGGAAGAGACCCAGTACTTC. It is translated as CASSLSGLAGLEETQYF. The full variable domain, with segments outside the CDR3 supplied by the reference TRBV5-1 and TRBJ2-5 proteins, appears as KAGVTQTPRYLIKTRGQQVTLSCSPISGHRSVSWYQQTPGQGLQFLFEYFSETQRNKGNFPGRFSGRQFSNSRSEMNVSTLELGDSALYLCASSLSGLAGLEETQYFGPGTRLLVL.